This T cell receptor beta chain was captured by sequencing in a study of graft-versus-host responses after intestinal transplantation. Data came from immunoSEQ multiplex PCR; TCRdb stores just in-frame clones and leaves some out. The table lists 90,000 to 150,000 clones, around 96% of them singletons. V dropped 5 bases and J dropped 6; count of bases not matched to a gene: 3. The germline gives CDR1 SGHTA, CDR2 FQGTGA. The CDR3 has 14 residues. Comment on this clone: No antigen is known for it.

The chain recombines TRBV7-3 with TRBJ1-6, with TRBD1 identical over 8 bases. Sequenced here: unstimulated CD8+ T cells sorted from spleen or lymph node cells, sampled before intestinal transplant. The source is a human donor who received an intestinal transplant. The CDR3 DNA reads TGTGCCAGCAGCCTCGACAGGGGTAATTCACCCCTCCACTTT. It encodes CASSLDRGNSPLHF.